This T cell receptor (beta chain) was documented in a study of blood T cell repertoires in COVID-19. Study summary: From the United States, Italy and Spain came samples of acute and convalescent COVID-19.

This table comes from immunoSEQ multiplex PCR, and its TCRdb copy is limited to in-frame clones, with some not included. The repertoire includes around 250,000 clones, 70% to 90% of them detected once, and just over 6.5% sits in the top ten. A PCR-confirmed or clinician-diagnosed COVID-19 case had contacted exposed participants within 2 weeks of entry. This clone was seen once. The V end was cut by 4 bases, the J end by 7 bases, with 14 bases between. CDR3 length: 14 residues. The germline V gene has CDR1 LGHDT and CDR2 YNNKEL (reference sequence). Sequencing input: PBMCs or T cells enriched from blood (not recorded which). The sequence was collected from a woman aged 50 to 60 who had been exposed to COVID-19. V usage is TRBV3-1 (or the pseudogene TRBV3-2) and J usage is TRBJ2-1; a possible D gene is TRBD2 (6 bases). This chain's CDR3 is CASSRGVGSNEQFF. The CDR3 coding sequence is TGTGCCAGCAGCCGCGGGGTAGGGAGTAATGAGCAGTTCTTC.